These 10 T cell receptor beta chains were all obtained from the same sample, sequenced in a study of cytomegalovirus exposure and HLA in healthy donors. Primers: 60 Vbeta forward and 13 Jbeta reverse. Sequencing used immunoSEQ multiplex PCR; TCRdb keeps in-frame clones, though not all of them. Among over 200,000 clones listed, 75% to 85% were seen once. What was sequenced was PBMCs. All receptors derive from a woman aged 60-70 years in good health and CMV-seropositive.

This chain uses TRBV6-1 with TRBJ2-1; perhaps TRBD1 as D (6 bases). The length of the CDR3 is 13 residues. Germline V CDR1 and CDR2: MNHNS, SASEGT. Trimming cost V 7 bases and J 4 bases, with 11 bases left between them. CDR3 sequence reads: CASTRDMYNEQFF. In nucleotides, the CDR3 is TGTGCCAGCACTCGGGACATGTACAATGAGCAGTTCTTC.

This clone came up a few times. V gene TRBV19 combines with J gene TRBJ2-1, with D perhaps TRBD1 (6 bases). Germline V gives CDR1 LNHDA, CDR2 SQIVND (reference sequence). This CDR3 region has 15 residues. V shed 3 bases and J shed 7 bases, with 16 bases lying between them. CDR3 nucleotides: TGTGCCAGTAGTATTCAAAAACAGGGATTGAATGAGCAGTTCTTC. It translates to CASSIQKQGLNEQFF.

The genes are TRBV5-4 and TRBJ2-7, with TRBD1 matching over 11 bases. Germline V CDR1 and CDR2: SGHNT, YYREEE (reference sequence). This CDR3 is built from 16 residues. With 4 bases clipped from V and 2 bases from J, the junction kept 8 bases outside the gene matches. Written as DNA, the CDR3 is TGTGCCAGCAGCCCCCGAGGGGGACAGGGGGCCTACGAGCAGTACTTC. Protein: CASSPRGGQGAYEQYF. The whole variable domain, remainder taken from reference TRBV5-4 and TRBJ2-7, is ETGVTQSPTHLIKTRGQQVTLRCSSQSGHNTVSWYQQALGQGPQFIFQYYREEENGRGNFPPRFSGLQFPNYSSELNVNALELDDSALYLCASSPRGGQGAYEQYFGPGTRLTVT.

This chain links TRBV18 with TRBJ1-4, with TRBD1 matching over 7 bases. Germline assignment: CDR1 KGHSH and CDR2 LQKENI. Trimming took 5 bases from V and 3 from J; bases not matched to a gene: 9. CDR3 length equals 16 residues. The CDR3 loop is CASSFNSGTANEKLFF. The CDR3 DNA reads as TGTGCCAGCTCATTCAACTCCGGGACAGCTAATGAAAAACTGTTTTTT.

The chain couples TRBV4-2 to TRBJ2-3, with TRBD2 matching 13 bases. CDR1 is LGHNA and CDR2 is YNFKEQ in the germline V gene. The CDR3 has 19 amino acids. The V gene end was trimmed by 4 bases and the J gene end by 5 bases; junction bases not matched to a gene: 15. The CDR3 DNA follows: TGTGCCAGCAGCCCGCGGGTAGGGACTAGCGGGGAAAGGGTAGATACGCAGTATTTT. This translates into CASSPRVGTSGERVDTQYF.

The chain has TRBV7-7 and TRBJ2-7, with D unclear. The germline gives CDR1 SSHAT, CDR2 FNYEAQ (reference sequence). The CDR3 runs to 13 residues. The V gene lost 2 bases and the J gene lost 3 bases, with 8 bases spanning the gap. CDR3 amino acids: CASSLNTDYEQYF. The CDR3 nucleotides read TGTGCCAGCAGCTTAAACACCGACTACGAGCAGTACTTC. The variable domain in full, completed from reference TRBV7-7 and TRBJ2-7, reads GAGVSQSPRYKVTKRGQDVTLRCDPISSHATLYWYQQALGQGPEFLTYFNYEAQPDKSGLPSDRFSAERPEGSISTLTIQRTEQRDSAMYRCASSLNTDYEQYFGPGTRLTVT.

The chain is built from TRBV18 and TRBJ1-1; tentative D call: TRBD1 (5 bases). Looked up from germline, CDR1 is KGHSH and CDR2 is LQKENI. V dropped 8 bases and J dropped 1 base, with 11 bases sitting between them. The CDR3 has 13 amino acids. Here the CDR3 DNA reads TGTGCCAGCACCTCGACAGCGAACACTGAAGCTTTCTTT. This gives the protein CASTSTANTEAFF.

This chain links TRBV19 with TRBJ1-2; D remains ambiguous. The CDR3 is 13 amino acids. Germline V gene lookup returns CDR1 LNHDA and CDR2 SQIVND (reference sequence). Trimming cost V 6 bases and J 2 bases, with 10 bases left between them. The CDR3 is CASRGSLNYGYTF. The CDR3 DNA is TGTGCCAGTAGAGGGAGTCTGAACTATGGCTACACCTTC.

CDR3 in DNA: TGTGCCAGCAGCTCGACAGGGCTCGGCGGAGATACGCAGTATTTT. Protein: CASSSTGLGGDTQYF. The chain uses TRBV7-9 and TRBJ2-3, with 7 bases lining up with TRBD1. Germline V gene data show CDR1 as SEHNR and CDR2 as FQNEAQ (reference sequence). The trim removed 4 bases at V and 5 bases at J, leaving 9 bases unmatched. The CDR3 length is 15 residues.

The CDR3 nucleotides are TGTGCCAGCAGCGTAGGGGCGGGGTGGGCAGATACGCAGTATTTT. It specifies CASSVGAGWADTQYF. The rearrangement joins TRBV9 to TRBJ2-3; TRBD2 might be the D (6 bases). Germline CDR1 reads SGDLS; CDR2 reads YYNGEE. Trimming left V 0 bases short and J 4 bases short, with 12 bases between. The CDR3 is 15 residues long.